This T cell receptor beta chain was sequenced in a study of blood T cell repertoires in COVID-19. The assay was immunoSEQ multiplex PCR, and TCRdb's table has in-frame clones only and misses some. The table lists about 160,000 clones, more than 65% of them singletons. The sample was PBMCs or T cells enriched from blood (not recorded which). This receptor was taken from a man aged 55 to 70 who had recovered from COVID-19.

The CDR3 reads CASGQGSSYNEQFF. In DNA, the CDR3 is TGTGCCAGCGGACAGGGGAGCTCCTACAATGAGCAGTTCTTC. The chain recombines TRBV7-3 with TRBJ2-1; 9 bases fit TRBD1. V shed 8 bases, J shed 0 bases, and the junction held 2 bases outside the gene matches. The CDR3 has 14 amino acids. Germline loops: CDR1 SGHTA, CDR2 FQGTGA.